Below, 30 T cell receptor beta chains from the same sample are listed, as sequenced in a study of T cells expressing NK-cell markers. TCRdb reprocessed the 5' RACE reads and keeps a single row for each CDR3 protein, giving no DNA. Listed are a few hundred thousand distinct CDR3 sequences; 3.5% to 4.5% falls within the top ten. Sequencing input: blood T cells: a sorted CD56 or NKG2C T cell subset, CD4+ or CD8+ T cells, or bulk PBMC T cells (not recorded which). The receptors shown here come from a man younger than 35 in good health.

The genes are TRBV7-8 and TRBJ2-1. This CDR3 has 11 amino acids. Germline loops: CDR1 SGHVS, CDR2 FQNEAQ. The CDR3 here is CASSLGQERFF.

The CDR3: CSATQWAGTYEQYF. The rearrangement joins TRBV20-1 to TRBJ2-7; TCRdb's D gene call, TRBD1, goes unchecked for lack of DNA. Germline V lookup: CDR1 DFQATT, CDR2 SNEGSKA (reference sequence). The CDR3 loop spans 14 amino acids.

The genes are TRBV6-2 or TRBV6-3 and TRBJ2-1; as DNA is missing, the TRBD2 call by TCRdb cannot be tested. This CDR3 contains 17 residues. Germline V CDR1 and CDR2: MNHEY, SVGEGT. CDR3: CASSYSGLPAAYNEQFF.

The rearrangement uses TRBV24-1 and TRBJ1-2. Germline values: CDR1 KGHDR, CDR2 SFDVKD. The CDR3 runs to 13 residues. The CDR3 sequence is CATSDLNYYGYTF.

This chain links TRBV20-1 with TRBJ2-3; TCRdb calls TRBD1, which cannot be checked without DNA. The CDR3 consists of 12 residues. Germline V CDR1 and CDR2: DFQATT, SNEGSKA (reference sequence). The CDR3 spells CSAREQGRTQYF.

The chain couples TRBV12-3 or TRBV12-4 to TRBJ2-1; TCRdb calls TRBD2, which cannot be checked without DNA. This CDR3 spans 17 amino acids. The CDR3: CASSEPLAAPGNNEQFF.

CDR3 sequence reads: CATSRDLGTGTDTQYF. The V and J genes are TRBV15 and TRBJ2-3; TCRdb lists TRBD1, though no DNA is available to test this call. Germline assignment: CDR1 LNHNV and CDR2 YYDKDF (reference sequence). The CDR3 contains 16 residues.

This chain links TRBV20-1 with TRBJ2-7; the D gene TCRdb calls, TRBD2, cannot be checked with no DNA. The length of the CDR3 is 14 residues. Germline V lookup: CDR1 DFQATT, CDR2 SNEGSKA (reference sequence). The CDR3 reads CSASGAEGTYEQYF.

The J gene is TRBJ2-2, the V gene TRBV6-1; TCRdb selects TRBD1, and the lack of DNA leaves this call unchecked. The germline gives CDR1 MNHNS, CDR2 SASEGT. The CDR3 loop spans 14 amino acids. The CDR3 protein is CASSVGHLGGELFF.

The V and J genes are TRBV7-8 and TRBJ2-7. Germline V gene data show CDR1 as SGHVS and CDR2 as FQNEAQ. This CDR3 has 14 residues. CDR3 in amino acids: CASSATTGSYEQYF.

The chain links TRBV5-6 to TRBJ1-5. From germline, CDR1 is SGHDT and CDR2 YYEEEE. The CDR3 totals 15 residues. This CDR3 reads CASSRSGLGGQPQHF.

This chain uses TRBV28 with TRBJ2-3. CDR3 size: 16 residues. CDR1 and CDR2 from the germline V gene are MDHEN and SYDVKM. The chain's CDR3 is CASTQLGVAGTDTQYF.

This chain joins TRBV4-2 and TRBJ2-1; TCRdb reports TRBD2, a call that lacks DNA to check it against. Germline lookup yields CDR1 LGHNA and CDR2 YNFKEQ. The CDR3 is 16 residues long. The CDR3 reads CASRQQAGRTYNEQFF.

CDR3 sequence: CASSFPGQQETQYF. V usage is TRBV5-6 and J usage is TRBJ2-5; with no DNA, the TCRdb D assignment of TRBD1 cannot be verified. From germline, CDR1 is SGHDT and CDR2 YYEEEE. The CDR3 has 14 amino acids. Supplemented by reference TRBV5-6 and TRBJ2-5, the full variable domain reads DAGVTQSPTHLIKTRGQQVTLRCSPKSGHDTVSWYQQALGQGPQFIFQYYEEEERQRGNFPDRFSGHQFPNYSSELNVNALLLGDSALYLCASSFPGQQETQYFGPGTRLLVL.

CDR3 region: CASSPLVFRWNTEAFF. V gene TRBV5-1 combines with J gene TRBJ1-1. This CDR3 contains 16 residues. Germline V gene sequence: CDR1 SGHRS, CDR2 YFSETQ.

The chain links TRBV11-2 to TRBJ2-3; TCRdb calls TRBD2, which cannot be checked without DNA. The CDR3 runs 19 residues. The V gene's germline CDR1 is SGHAT and CDR2 FQNNGV. CDR3 amino acids: CASSPLPGLAGGSADTQYF.

The rearrangement uses TRBV5-6 and TRBJ2-4; the D call of TRBD1 rests on TCRdb alone, since no DNA is present to check it. The CDR3 spans 17 residues. Germline CDR1 is SGHDT and CDR2 is YYEEEE. The CDR3 sequence: CASSPMRGAVAKNIQYF.

The chain couples TRBV5-8 to TRBJ2-5; the D gene TCRdb calls, TRBD2, cannot be checked with no DNA. This CDR3 is 16 amino acids long. Germline CDR1 SGHTS, CDR2 YDEGEE. CDR3: CASSPGPSGSSETQYF.

The gene calls are TRBV12-3 or TRBV12-4 and TRBJ1-1. This CDR3 comprises 14 residues. The CDR3 protein is CASSFRTLNTEAFF.

This sequence joins TRBV18 and TRBJ2-5. Per germline, CDR1 KGHSH and CDR2 LQKENI. The CDR3 is 15 amino acids. This CDR3 is CASSPELQTQETQYF.

This chain uses TRBV28 with TRBJ2-7; TCRdb indicates TRBD2, and absent DNA this call remains unverified. CDR3 length: 15 amino acids. Germline assignment: CDR1 MDHEN and CDR2 SYDVKM. CDR3 residues: CASSLLPTSNYEQYF.

The chain links TRBV18 to TRBJ2-7; the TRBD1 assignment by TCRdb is unverifiable without DNA. The CDR3 is 14 amino acids. In germline, CDR1 is KGHSH, CDR2 LQKENI. CDR3 loop: CASSPTPGAHEQYF.

V usage is TRBV29-1 and J usage is TRBJ1-1; TCRdb picks TRBD1, but there is no DNA to check that call. Germline CDR1 and CDR2: SQVTM and ANQGSEA. This CDR3 spans 14 amino acids. CDR3 loop: CSVELPGARTEAFF.

The rearrangement uses TRBV6-1 and TRBJ2-5; the TRBD2 assignment by TCRdb is unverifiable without DNA. The CDR3 is 16 amino acids. The germline gives CDR1 MNHNS, CDR2 SASEGT. The chain's CDR3 is CASTGTSGNSLETQYF.

This chain links TRBV27 with TRBJ2-3; TCRdb reports TRBD2, a call that lacks DNA to check it against. This CDR3 spans 16 amino acids. Looked up from germline, CDR1 is MNHEY and CDR2 is SMNVEV (reference sequence). This chain's CDR3 is CASTLGLAGAGDTQYF.

The chain links TRBV11-1 to TRBJ1-1. CDR3 size: 17 residues. Germline CDR1 and CDR2: SGHAT and FQDESV (reference sequence). CDR3 loop: CASSPTVGTAMNTEAFF.

The chain combines TRBV24-1 with TRBJ2-3; there is no DNA to check the TCRdb D call of TRBD2. This CDR3 has 17 amino acids. Germline-derived CDR1 and CDR2 are KGHDR and SFDVKD. This CDR3 is CATSGPGTSGFTDTQYF.

This chain joins TRBV7-9 and TRBJ1-4; TCRdb names TRBD1, which stays unverified in the absence of DNA. From germline, CDR1 is SEHNR and CDR2 FQNEAQ (reference sequence). The CDR3 runs to 14 residues. This CDR3 reads CASSWTGSDEKLFF.

The gene calls are TRBV30 and TRBJ2-4; TCRdb's assignment of TRBD1 cannot be checked, as there is no DNA. The CDR3 totals 16 residues. CDR1 is GTSNPN and CDR2 is SVGIG in the germline V gene (reference sequence). The CDR3 here is CAWTSGQGEAKNIQYF.

The CDR3 spells CASSSHRGEQYF. This chain links TRBV5-1 with TRBJ2-7; TCRdb's D call, TRBD1, is unchecked because there is no DNA. Germline assignment: CDR1 SGHRS and CDR2 YFSETQ. The CDR3 has 12 residues.